In its sample, the clone carrying this TCR beta chain was seen a few times. The antigen is not known. This specimen comes from a study of T cells in Graves' hyperthyroidism and ophthalmopathy. Findings of the study overall: Most clonotypes expanded in the thyroid (above 0.001) were also present in blood.

Clinical Activity Scores of at least 3, NOSPECS grades of at least 4 and durations under 3 months characterized ophthalmopathy patients. Authors of the study amplified TCR beta CDR3 regions from RNA transcripts. The study used the HTBI primer set for a first-round RT-PCR of the TCR CDR3. TCRdb re-called the multiplex PCR reads with MiXCR, one entry per CDR3 protein. Altogether about half a million distinct CDR3 sequences are present, 15% to 20% being singletons, with the ten largest covering 47%. The CDR3 covers 14 residues. V shed 5 bases and J shed 3 bases, with 11 bases lying between them. CDR1 and CDR2 from the germline V gene are MDHEN and SYDVKM.

V usage is TRBV28 and J usage is TRBJ1-3; D gene ambiguous. This TCR came from a man in his forties or fifties with Graves' ophthalmopathy. The sequencing input was blood. The CDR3 here is CASSETVFGNTIYF. DNA for the CDR3: TGTGCCAGCAGTGAAACGGTATTTGGAAACACCATATATTTT.